This T cell receptor (beta chain) was observed in a study of T cell responses to AZD1222 COVID-19 vaccine. Only in-frame clones appear in the TCRdb table, and some are missing; sequencing was by immunoSEQ multiplex PCR. Here the sample spans more than 100,000 clones, about nine tenths being singletons. General observations from the study: Clonal diversity was possibly underestimated, and the donors were mostly white British, with more females.

Regarding this clone: No antigen is known for it.

Losses at the gene ends were 4 bases for V and 8 bases for J; bases not matched to a gene: 7. This CDR3 has 15 amino acids. Germline V gene data show CDR1 as SGHTS and CDR2 as YDEGEE. This TCR came from an adult who received the AZD1222 COVID-19 vaccine. The sequenced sample was peripheral blood, obtained 28 days after the second AZD1222 dose. The rearrangement links TRBV5-8 to TRBJ2-3, with TRBD2 identical over 13 bases. The CDR3 here is CASSPRLAGGGTQYF. CDR3 nucleotide sequence: TGTGCCAGCAGCCCTAGACTAGCGGGAGGAGGTACGCAGTATTTT.